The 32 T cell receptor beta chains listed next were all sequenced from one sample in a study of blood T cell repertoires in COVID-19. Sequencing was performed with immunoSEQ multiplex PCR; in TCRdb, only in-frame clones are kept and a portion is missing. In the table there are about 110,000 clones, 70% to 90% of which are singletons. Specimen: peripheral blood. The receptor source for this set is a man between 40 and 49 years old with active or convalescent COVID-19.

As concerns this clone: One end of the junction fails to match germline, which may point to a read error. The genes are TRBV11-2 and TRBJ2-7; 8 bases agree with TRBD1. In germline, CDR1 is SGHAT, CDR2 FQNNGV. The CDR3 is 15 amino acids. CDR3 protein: CAGSHRDRSGYEQYF. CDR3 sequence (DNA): TGTGCCGGCAGCCACCGGGACAGGTCCGGATACGAGCAGTACTTC.

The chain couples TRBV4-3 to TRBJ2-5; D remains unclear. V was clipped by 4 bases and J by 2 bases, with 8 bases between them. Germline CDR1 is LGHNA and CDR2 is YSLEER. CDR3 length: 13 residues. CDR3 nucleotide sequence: TGCGCCAGCAGCCGAGAGCTACAAGAGACCCAGTACTTC. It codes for CASSRELQETQYF.

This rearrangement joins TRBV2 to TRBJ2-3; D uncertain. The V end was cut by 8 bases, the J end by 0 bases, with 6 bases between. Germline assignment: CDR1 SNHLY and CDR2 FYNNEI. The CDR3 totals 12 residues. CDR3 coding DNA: TGTGCCAGCCTGGCAAGCACAGATACGCAGTATTTT. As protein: CASLASTDTQYF.

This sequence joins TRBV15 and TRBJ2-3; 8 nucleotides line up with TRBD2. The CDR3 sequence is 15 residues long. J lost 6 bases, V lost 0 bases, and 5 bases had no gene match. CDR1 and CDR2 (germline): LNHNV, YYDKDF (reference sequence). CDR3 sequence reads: CATSRDSGLVDTQYF. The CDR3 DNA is TGTGCCACCAGCAGAGATTCGGGACTAGTCGATACGCAGTATTTT.

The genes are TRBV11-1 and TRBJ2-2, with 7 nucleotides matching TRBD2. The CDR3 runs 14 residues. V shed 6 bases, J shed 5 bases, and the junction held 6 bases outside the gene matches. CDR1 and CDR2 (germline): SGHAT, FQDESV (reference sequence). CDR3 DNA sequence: TGTGCCAGCAGATGGCAGGGAGGGACCGGGGAGCTGTTTTTT. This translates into CASRWQGGTGELFF.

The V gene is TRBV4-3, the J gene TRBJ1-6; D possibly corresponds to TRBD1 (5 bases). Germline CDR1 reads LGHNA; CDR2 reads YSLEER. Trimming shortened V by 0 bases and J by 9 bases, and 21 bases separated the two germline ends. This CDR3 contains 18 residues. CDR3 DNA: TGCGCCAGCAGCCAAGATTCGGTCTTGGTGCAGGGAGGTTCACCCCTCCACTTT. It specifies CASSQDSVLVQGGSPLHF.

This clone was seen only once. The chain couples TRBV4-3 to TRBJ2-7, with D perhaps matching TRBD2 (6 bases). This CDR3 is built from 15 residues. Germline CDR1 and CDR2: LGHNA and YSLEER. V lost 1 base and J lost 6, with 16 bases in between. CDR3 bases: TGCGCCAGCAGCCAAGCCTTCGGGACTGTCAGCGAGCAGTACTTC. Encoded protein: CASSQAFGTVSEQYF.

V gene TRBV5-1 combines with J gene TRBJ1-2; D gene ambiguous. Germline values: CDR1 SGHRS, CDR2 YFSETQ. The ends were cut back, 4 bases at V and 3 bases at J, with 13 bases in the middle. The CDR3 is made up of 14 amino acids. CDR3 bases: TGCGCCAGCAGCACAACAGTAACGCACTATGGCTACACCTTC. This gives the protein CASSTTVTHYGYTF.

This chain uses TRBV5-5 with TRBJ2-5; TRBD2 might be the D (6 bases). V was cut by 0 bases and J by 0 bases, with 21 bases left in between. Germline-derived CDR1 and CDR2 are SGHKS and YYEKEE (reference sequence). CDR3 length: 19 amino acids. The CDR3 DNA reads TGTGCCAGCAGCTTGGCGGGTCCCAGGTTGGAGGGGTACCAAGAGACCCAGTACTTC. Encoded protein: CASSLAGPRLEGYQETQYF.

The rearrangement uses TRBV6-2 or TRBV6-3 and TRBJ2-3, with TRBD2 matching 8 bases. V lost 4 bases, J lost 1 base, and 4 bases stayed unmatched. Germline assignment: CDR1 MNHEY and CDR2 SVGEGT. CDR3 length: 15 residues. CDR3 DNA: TGTGCCAGCAGTTTGGAACTAGCGGGCACAGATACGCAGTATTTT. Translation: CASSLELAGTDTQYF.

CDR3 bases: TGTGCCAGCAGCCAGGGGGCAGGAGGCTACACCTTC. The encoded protein is CASSQGAGGYTF. This sequence joins TRBV9 and TRBJ1-2; 8 bases are shared with TRBD1. After removal of 4 bases from V and 8 bases from J, the junction contained 4 bases not matched to a gene. Germline lookup yields CDR1 SGDLS and CDR2 YYNGEE. There are 12 residues in the CDR3.

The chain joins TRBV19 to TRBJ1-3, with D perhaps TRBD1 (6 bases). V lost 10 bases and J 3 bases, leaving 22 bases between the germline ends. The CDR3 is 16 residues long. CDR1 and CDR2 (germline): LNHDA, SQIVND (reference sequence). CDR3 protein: CATSVTWAGDGNTIYF. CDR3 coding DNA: TGTGCCACCTCCGTAACGTGGGCAGGGGATGGAAACACCATATATTTT.

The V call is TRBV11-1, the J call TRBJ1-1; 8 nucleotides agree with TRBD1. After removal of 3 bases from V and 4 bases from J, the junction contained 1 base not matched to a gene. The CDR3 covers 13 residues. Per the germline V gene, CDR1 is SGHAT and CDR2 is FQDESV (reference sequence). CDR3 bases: TGTGCCAGCAGCTTTGGACAGGGCACTGAAGCTTTCTTT. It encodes CASSFGQGTEAFF.

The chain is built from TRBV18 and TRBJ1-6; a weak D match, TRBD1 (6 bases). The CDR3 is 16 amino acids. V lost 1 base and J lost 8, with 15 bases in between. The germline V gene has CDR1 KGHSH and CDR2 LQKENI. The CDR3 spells CASSPRRPGEDSPLHF. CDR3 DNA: TGTGCCAGCTCACCACGCCGGCCAGGGGAAGATTCACCCCTCCACTTT.

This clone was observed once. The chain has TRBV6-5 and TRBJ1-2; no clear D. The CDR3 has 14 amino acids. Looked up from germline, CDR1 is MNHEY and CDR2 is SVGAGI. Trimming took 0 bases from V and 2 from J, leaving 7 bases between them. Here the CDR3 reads CASSYSGSNYGYTF. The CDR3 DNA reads TGTGCCAGCAGTTACTCGGGCAGCAACTATGGCTACACCTTC.

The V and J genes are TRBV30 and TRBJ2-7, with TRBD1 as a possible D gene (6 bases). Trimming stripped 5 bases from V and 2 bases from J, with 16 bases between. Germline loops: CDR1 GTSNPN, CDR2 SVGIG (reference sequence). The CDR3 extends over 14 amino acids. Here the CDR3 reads CAWGPQGPPYEQYF. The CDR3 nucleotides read TGTGCCTGGGGACCCCAGGGGCCACCCTACGAGCAGTACTTC. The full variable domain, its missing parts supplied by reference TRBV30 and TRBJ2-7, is SQTIHQWPATLVQPVGSPLSLECTVEGTSNPNLYWYRQAAGRGLQLLFYSVGIGQISSEVPQNLSASRPQDRQFILSSKKLLLSDSGFYLCAWGPQGPPYEQYFGPGTRLTVT.

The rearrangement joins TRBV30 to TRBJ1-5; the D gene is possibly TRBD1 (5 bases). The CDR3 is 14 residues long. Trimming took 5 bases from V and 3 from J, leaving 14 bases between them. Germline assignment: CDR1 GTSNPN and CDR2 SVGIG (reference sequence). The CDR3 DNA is TGTGCCTGGGGATCTGGACACTACAATCAGCCCCAGCATTTT. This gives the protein CAWGSGHYNQPQHF.

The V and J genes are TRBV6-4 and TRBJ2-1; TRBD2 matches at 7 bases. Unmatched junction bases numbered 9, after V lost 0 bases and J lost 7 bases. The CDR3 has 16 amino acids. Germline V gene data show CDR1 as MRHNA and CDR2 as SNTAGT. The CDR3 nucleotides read TGTGCCAGCAGTGACTCGAGCTCGCGGGAGTGGAATGAGCAGTTCTTC. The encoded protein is CASSDSSSREWNEQFF.

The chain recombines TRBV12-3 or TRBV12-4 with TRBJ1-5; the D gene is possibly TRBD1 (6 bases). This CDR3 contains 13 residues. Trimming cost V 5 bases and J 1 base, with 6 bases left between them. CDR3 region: CASSDRSNQPQHF. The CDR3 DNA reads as TGTGCCAGCAGTGACAGGAGCAATCAGCCCCAGCATTTT.

As DNA, the CDR3 is TGTGCCAGCAGACTTGGGACAGCCCAAGAGACCCAGTACTTC. The encoded protein is CASRLGTAQETQYF. The chain has TRBV7-2 and TRBJ2-5; 7 bases line up with TRBD1. J lost 1 base, V lost 6 bases, and 5 bases had no gene match. Germline loops: CDR1 SGHTA, CDR2 FQGNSA. This CDR3 region has 14 residues.

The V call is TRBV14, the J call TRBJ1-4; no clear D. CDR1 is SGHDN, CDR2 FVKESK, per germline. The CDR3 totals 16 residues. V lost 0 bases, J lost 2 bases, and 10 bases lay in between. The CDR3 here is CASSQEYAVTNEKLFF. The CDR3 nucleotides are TGTGCCAGCAGCCAAGAATACGCAGTCACTAATGAAAAACTGTTTTTT.

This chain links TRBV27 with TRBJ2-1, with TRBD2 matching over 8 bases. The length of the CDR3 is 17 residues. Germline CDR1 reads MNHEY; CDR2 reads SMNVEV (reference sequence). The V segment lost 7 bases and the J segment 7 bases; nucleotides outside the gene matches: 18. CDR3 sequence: CASTPFGSGSRWNEQFF. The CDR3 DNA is TGTGCCAGCACCCCCTTCGGCAGCGGGAGCAGGTGGAATGAGCAGTTCTTC.

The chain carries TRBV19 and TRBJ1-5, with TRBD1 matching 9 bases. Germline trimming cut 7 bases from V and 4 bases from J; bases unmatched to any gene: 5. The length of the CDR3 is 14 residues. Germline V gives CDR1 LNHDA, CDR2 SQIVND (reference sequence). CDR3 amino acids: CASNTGTGNQPQHF. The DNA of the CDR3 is TGTGCCAGTAATACCGGGACAGGGAATCAGCCCCAGCATTTT.

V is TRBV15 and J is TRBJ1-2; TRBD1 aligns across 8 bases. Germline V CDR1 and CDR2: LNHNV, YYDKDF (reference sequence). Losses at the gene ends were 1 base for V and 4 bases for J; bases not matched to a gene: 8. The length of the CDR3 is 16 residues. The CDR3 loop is CATSRGTGIGAYGYTF. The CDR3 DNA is TGTGCCACCAGCAGAGGGACAGGGATCGGGGCCTATGGCTACACCTTC.

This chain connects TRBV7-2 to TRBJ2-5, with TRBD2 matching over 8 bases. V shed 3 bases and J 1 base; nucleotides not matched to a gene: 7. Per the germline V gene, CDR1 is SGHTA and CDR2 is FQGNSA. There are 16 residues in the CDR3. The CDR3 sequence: CASSFTSGAIQETQYF. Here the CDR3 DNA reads TGTGCCAGCAGCTTTACTAGCGGCGCAATCCAAGAGACCCAGTACTTC.

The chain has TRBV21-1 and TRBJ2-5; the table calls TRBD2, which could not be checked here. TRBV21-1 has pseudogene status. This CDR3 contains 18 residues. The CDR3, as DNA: TGTGCCAGCATGTCCACAAGGGAGGCTTGTCGGGAGTGCGAGACCCAGTACTTC. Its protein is CASMSTREACRECETQYF.

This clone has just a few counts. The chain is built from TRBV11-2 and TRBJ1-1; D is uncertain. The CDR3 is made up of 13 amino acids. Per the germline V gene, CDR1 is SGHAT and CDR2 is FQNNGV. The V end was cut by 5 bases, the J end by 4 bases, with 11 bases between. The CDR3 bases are TGTGCCAGCAGCCCGGGCCGGGGCACTGAAGCTTTCTTT. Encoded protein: CASSPGRGTEAFF.

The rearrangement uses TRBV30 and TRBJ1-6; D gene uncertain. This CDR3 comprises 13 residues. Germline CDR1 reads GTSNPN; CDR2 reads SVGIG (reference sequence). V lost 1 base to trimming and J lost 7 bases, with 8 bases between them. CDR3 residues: CAWSGQRNSPLHF. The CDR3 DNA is TGTGCCTGGAGTGGACAAAGAAATTCACCCCTCCACTTT.

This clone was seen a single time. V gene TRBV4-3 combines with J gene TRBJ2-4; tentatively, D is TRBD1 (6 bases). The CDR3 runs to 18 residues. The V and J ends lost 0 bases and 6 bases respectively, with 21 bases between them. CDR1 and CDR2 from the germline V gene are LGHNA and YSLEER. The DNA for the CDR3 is TGCGCCAGCAGCCAAGAGAGTCAGGGGTCCGCCCGGGGAAACATTCAGTACTTC. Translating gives CASSQESQGSARGNIQYF.

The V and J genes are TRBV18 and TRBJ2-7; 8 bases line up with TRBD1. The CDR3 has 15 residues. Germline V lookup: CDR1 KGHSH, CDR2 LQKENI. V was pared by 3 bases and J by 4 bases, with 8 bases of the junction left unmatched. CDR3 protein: CASSPGLTGAYEQYF. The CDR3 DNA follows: TGTGCCAGCTCACCGGGGTTGACAGGGGCGTACGAGCAGTACTTC.

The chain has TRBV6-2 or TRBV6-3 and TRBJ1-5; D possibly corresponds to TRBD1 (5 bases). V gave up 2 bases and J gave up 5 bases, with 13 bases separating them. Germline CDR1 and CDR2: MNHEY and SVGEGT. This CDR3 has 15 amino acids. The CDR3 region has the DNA TGTGCCAGCAGTTACCGGGGGAGGGACTATCAGCCCCAGCATTTT. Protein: CASSYRGRDYQPQHF.

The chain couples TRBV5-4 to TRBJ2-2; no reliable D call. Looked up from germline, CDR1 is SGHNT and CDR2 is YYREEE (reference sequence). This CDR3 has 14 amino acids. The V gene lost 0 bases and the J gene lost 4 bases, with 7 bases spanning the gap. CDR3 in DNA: TGTGCCAGCAGCTTGGCCCGGAGCACCGGGGAGCTGTTTTTT. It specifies CASSLARSTGELFF.